The clone carrying this T cell receptor (beta chain) has only a few counts. Its antigen is not identified. Treatment reported: randomized to nivolumab then ipilimumab (arm A) or the reverse (arm B). Method: immunoSEQ multiplex PCR; TCRdb's copy keeps in-frame clones and lacks some. The sample includes roughly 4,000 clones, around 24% of them seen just once. These data are taken from a study of sequential checkpoint blockade in melanoma. Study summary: TCRbeta immunosequencing was performed on DNA from fewer than 95 pretreatment melanoma tumor samples. Approximately 20 patients had tumor biopsies before treatment and at week 13.

General observations from the study: About 30 times likelier clinical benefit followed increased tumor T-cell fraction and clonality.

The length of the CDR3 is 15 residues. The germline V gene has CDR1 SGHNT and CDR2 YENEEA. V was shortened by 5 bases and J by 6 bases, with 18 bases between the two germline ends. Sequences were derived from tumor tissue (inferred from file names), sampled from a patient given nivolumab and ipilimumab in sequence. This TCR was recovered from a human donor with melanoma. The chain has TRBV11-3 and TRBJ2-3, with D perhaps TRBD2 (6 bases). CDR3 sequence: CASSRGTRPGDTQYF. The CDR3 coding sequence is TGTGCCAGCAGCCGGGGGACCAGACCGGGGGATACGCAGTATTTT.